This TCR beta chain was identified in a study of cytomegalovirus exposure and HLA in healthy donors. Study-wide context: The roughly 700 first-cohort repertoires shared a platform with the approximately 120 validation repertoires, as reported in a later analysis. Study outcomes and limitations: It was about 180 TCR beta chains that were listed as cytomegalovirus-associated.

Sequenced by immunoSEQ multiplex PCR; TCRdb stores in-frame clones only, minus some. This table holds some 54,000 clones, around nine tenths found once. Concerning this clone itself: What it binds is unknown.

V was clipped by 0 bases and J by 2 bases; unmatched bases: 11. The CDR3 sequence is 19 residues long. Germline V gene data show CDR1 as SGHRS and CDR2 as YFSETQ. The source material was PBMCs. The TCR sequence derives from a man between 18 and 35 years old in good health and CMV-seronegative. The V gene is TRBV5-1, the J gene TRBJ2-7; 13 bases line up with TRBD2. CDR3 in DNA: TGCGCCAGCAGCTTGGAGGGGACTAGCGGGACCCTTTCTACCTACGAGCAGTACTTC. Translated, it gives CASSLEGTSGTLSTYEQYF.